This T cell receptor (beta chain) was sequenced for a study of cytomegalovirus exposure and HLA in healthy donors. General study results and limits: Many donors carried some public TCRs, although rarity characterized most TCR sequences. Researchers reported from a later analysis that most CMV-associated TCR beta chains appeared HLA-restricted.

About this clone itself: Its target is not known.

In the PCR, 60 Vbeta and 13 Jbeta primers were used. TCRdb's copy holds only in-frame clones and misses some; the assay was immunoSEQ multiplex PCR. The table records roughly 180,000 clones, just over 75% of them present only once. V lost 7 bases to trimming and J lost 6 bases, with 12 bases between them. The germline gives CDR1 MNHEY, CDR2 SVGAGI. The CDR3 sequence is 12 residues long. This chain uses TRBV6-5 with TRBJ1-1, with D perhaps TRBD1 (5 bases). Sequencing was carried out using PBMCs. The receptor's source is a woman aged 55-69 years in good health and CMV-seropositive. CDR3 bases: TGTGCCAGCACCAATGCCAGGGCTGAAGCTTTCTTT. The encoded protein is CASTNARAEAFF.